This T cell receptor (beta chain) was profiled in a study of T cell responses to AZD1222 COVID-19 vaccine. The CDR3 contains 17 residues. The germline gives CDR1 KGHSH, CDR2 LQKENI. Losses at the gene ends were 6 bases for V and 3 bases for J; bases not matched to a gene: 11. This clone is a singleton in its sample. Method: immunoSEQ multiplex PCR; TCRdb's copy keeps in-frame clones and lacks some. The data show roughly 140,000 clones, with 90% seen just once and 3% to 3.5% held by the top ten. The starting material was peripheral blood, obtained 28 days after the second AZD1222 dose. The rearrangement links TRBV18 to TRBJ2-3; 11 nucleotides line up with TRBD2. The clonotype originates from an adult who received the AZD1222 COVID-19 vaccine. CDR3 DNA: TGTGCCAGCTCTCCTCTTACTAGCGGGAGTCCAACAGATACGCAGTATTTT. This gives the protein CASSPLTSGSPTDTQYF.